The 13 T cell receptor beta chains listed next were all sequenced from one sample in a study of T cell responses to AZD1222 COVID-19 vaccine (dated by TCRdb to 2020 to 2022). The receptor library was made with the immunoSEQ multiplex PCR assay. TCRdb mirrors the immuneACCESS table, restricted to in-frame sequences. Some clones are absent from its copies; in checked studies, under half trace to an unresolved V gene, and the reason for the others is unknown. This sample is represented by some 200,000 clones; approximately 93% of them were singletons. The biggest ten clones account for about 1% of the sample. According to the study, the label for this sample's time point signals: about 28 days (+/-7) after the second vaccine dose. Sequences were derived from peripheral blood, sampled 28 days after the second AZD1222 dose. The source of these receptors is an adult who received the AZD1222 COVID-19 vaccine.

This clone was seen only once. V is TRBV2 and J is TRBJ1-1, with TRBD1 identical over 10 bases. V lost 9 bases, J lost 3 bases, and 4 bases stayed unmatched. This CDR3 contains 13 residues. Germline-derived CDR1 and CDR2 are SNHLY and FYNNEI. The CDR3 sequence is CARGQGMDTEAFF. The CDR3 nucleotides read TGTGCCAGGGGACAGGGGATGGACACTGAAGCTTTCTTT.

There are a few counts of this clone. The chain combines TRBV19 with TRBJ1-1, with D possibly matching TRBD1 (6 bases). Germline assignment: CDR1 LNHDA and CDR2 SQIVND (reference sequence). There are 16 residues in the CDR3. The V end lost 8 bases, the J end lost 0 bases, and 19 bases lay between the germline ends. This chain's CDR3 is CASRGAGWEMNTEAFF. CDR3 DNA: TGTGCCAGTCGGGGGGCAGGGTGGGAAATGAACACTGAAGCTTTCTTT.

In nucleotides, the CDR3 is TGTGCCAGCAGCTCCACAGATACGCAGTATTTT. Encoded protein: CASSSTDTQYF. The rearrangement uses TRBV3-1 (or the pseudogene TRBV3-2) and TRBJ2-3, with D uncertain. CDR1 is LGHDT, CDR2 YNNKEL, per germline (reference sequence). The CDR3 extends over 11 amino acids. Trimming cost V 5 bases and J 2 bases, with 2 bases left between them.

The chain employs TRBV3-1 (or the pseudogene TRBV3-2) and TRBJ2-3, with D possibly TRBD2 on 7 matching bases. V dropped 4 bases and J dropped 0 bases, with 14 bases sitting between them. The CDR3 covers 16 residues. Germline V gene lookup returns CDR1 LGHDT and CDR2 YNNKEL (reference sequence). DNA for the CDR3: TGTGCCAGCAGCCTCGGAGGGGGGGTCAGCACAGATACGCAGTATTTT. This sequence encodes CASSLGGGVSTDTQYF.

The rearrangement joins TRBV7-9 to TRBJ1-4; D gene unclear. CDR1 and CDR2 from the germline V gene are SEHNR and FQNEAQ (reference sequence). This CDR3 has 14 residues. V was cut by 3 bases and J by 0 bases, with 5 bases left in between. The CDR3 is CASSFGTTNEKLFF. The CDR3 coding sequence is TGTGCCAGCAGCTTTGGGACAACTAATGAAAAACTGTTTTTT.

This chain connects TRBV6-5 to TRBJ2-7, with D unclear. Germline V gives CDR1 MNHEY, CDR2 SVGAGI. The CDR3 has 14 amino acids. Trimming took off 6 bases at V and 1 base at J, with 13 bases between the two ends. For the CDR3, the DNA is TGTGCCAGCAGCTCGGTCACCCTTTCCTACGAGCAGTACTTC. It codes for CASSSVTLSYEQYF.

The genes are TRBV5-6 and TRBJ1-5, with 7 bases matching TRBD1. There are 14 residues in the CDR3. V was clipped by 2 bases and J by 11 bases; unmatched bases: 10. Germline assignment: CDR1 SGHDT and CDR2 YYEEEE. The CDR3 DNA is TGTGCCAGCAGCTTTGGAGGTATGCAGGGGGCCCAGCATTTT. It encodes CASSFGGMQGAQHF.

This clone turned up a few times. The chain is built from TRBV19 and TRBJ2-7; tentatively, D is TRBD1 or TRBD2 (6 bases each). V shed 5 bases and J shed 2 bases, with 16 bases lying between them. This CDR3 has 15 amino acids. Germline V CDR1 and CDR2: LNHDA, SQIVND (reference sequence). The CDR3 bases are TGTGCCAGTAGTTCCGGGGGCCGGGGCGCCTACGAGCAGTACTTC. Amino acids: CASSSGGRGAYEQYF.

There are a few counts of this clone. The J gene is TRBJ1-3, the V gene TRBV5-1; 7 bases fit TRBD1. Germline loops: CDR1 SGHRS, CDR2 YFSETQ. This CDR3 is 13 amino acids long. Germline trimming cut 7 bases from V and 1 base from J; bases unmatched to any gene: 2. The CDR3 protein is CASGQESGNTIYF. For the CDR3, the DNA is TGCGCCAGCGGACAGGAATCTGGAAACACCATATATTTT.

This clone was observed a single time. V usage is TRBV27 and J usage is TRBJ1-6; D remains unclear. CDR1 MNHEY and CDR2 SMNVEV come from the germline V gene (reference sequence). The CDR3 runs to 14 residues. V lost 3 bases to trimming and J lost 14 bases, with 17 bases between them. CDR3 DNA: TGTGCCAGCAGTTTCGACGGACCACAGTGGGCCCTCCACTTT. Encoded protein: CASSFDGPQWALHF.

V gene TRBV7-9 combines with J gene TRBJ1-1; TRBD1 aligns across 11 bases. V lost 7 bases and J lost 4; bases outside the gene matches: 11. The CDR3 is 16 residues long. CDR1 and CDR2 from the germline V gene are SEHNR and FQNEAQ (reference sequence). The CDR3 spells CASTSGTGGSVTEAFF. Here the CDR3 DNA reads TGTGCCAGCACCTCCGGGACAGGGGGGTCGGTCACTGAAGCTTTCTTT.

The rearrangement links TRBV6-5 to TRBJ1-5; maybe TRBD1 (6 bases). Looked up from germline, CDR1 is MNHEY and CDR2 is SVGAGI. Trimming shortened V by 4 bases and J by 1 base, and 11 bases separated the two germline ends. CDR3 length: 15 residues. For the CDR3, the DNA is TGTGCCAGCAGTTCGGACAGATCGAGCAATCAGCCCCAGCATTTT. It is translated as CASSSDRSSNQPQHF.

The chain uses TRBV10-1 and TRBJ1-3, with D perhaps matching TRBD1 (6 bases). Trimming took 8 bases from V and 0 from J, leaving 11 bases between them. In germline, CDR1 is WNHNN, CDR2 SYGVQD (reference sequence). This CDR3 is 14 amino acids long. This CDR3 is CASGPGHSGNTIYF. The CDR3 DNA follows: TGCGCCAGCGGTCCGGGACACTCTGGAAACACCATATATTTT.